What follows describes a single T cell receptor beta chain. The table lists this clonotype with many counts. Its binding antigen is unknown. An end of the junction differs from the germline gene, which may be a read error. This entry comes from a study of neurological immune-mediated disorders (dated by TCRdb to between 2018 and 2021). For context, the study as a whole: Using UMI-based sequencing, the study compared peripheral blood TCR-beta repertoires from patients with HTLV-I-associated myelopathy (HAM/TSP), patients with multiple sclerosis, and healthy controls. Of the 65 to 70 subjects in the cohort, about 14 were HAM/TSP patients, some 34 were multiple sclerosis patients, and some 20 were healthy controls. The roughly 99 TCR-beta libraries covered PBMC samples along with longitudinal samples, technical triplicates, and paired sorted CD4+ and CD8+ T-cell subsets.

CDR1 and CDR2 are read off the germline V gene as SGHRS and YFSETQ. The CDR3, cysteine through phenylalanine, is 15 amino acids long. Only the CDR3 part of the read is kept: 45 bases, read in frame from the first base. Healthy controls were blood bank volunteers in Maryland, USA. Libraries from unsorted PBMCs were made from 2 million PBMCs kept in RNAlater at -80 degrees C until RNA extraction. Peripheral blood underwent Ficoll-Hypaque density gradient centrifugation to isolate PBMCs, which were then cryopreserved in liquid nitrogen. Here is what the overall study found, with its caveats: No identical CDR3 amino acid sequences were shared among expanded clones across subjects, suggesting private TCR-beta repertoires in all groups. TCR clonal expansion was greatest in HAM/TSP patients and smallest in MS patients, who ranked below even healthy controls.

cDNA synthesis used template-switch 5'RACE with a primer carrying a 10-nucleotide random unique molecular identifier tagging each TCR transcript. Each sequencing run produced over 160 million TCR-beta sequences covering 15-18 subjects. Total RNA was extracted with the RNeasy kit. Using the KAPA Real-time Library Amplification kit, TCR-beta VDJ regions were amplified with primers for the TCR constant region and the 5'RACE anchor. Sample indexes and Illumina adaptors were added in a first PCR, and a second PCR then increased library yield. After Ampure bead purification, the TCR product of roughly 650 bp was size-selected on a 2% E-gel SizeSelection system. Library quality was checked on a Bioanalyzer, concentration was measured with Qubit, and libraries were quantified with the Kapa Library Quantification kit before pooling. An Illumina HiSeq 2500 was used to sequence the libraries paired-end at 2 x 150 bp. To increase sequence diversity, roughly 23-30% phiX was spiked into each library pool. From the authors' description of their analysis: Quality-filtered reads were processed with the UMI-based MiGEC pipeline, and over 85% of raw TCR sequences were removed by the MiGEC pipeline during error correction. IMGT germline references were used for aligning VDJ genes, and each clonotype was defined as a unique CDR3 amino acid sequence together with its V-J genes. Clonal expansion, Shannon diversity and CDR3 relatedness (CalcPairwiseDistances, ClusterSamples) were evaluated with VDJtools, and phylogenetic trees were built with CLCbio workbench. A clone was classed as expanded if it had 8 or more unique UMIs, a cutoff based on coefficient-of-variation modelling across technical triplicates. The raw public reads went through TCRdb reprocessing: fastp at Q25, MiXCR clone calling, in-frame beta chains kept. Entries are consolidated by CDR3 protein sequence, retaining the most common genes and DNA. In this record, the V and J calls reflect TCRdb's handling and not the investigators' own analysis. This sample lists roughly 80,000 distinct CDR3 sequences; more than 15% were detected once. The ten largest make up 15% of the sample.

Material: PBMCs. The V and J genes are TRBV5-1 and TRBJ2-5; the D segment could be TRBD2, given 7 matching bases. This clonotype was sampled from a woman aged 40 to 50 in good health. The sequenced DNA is TGCGCCAGCAGCTTCAGTTCGGGGGGCCAAAAGACCCAGTACTTC. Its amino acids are CASSFSSGGQKTQYF.